Described below is a single T cell receptor (beta chain) sequence and its context. This CDR3 contains 12 residues. The V gene's germline CDR1 is SQVTM and CDR2 ANQGSEA. V dropped 8 bases and J dropped 1 base, with 11 bases sitting between them. Authors' analysis steps: Nucleated cell number was recorded as an estimate derived from reference gene primer amplification. Assay used: immunoSEQ multiplex PCR; TCRdb lists only in-frame clones, some missing. V, J and clone size are those of that table, while D and trimming were read from the DNA. The sample comprises 150,000 to 200,000 clones, 85% of which are singletons, and about 3.5% rests with the top ten. The record originates from a study of blood T cell repertoires in COVID-19. The wider study: Donors in the United States, Italy and Spain gave samples during acute or convalescent COVID-19.

Sample: peripheral blood. The receptor was derived from a human donor with acute or convalescent COVID-19. The donor label of this sample is uncertain. The V and J genes are TRBV29-1 and TRBJ1-1, with unresolved D. DNA for the CDR3: TGCAGCTCAGGACGGGGGAACACTGAAGCTTTCTTT. Protein: CSSGRGNTEAFF.